A selection of T cell receptor beta chains follows, all from one sample in a study of cytomegalovirus exposure and HLA in healthy donors. Generated by immunoSEQ multiplex PCR, the TCRdb table keeps only in-frame clones and is missing some. The repertoire includes around 130,000 clones, about four fifths of them detected once, and around 1.5% sits in the top ten. The sequenced sample was PBMCs. These receptors were obtained from a young woman in good health and CMV-seronegative. The conserved cysteine and the conserved F or W are not part of the CDR3 here. D genes are given only for firm matches.

TRBJ2-5,-,TRBV10-1,ASSGTASGETQY
TRBJ2-5,-,TRBV5-1,ASSLGSQETQY
TRBJ1-5,-,TRBV10-2,ASSEQGWGDQPQH
TRBJ2-1,-,TRBV5-1,ASSVINEQF
TRBJ1-1,-,TRBV19,ASSIVVSGVGTEAF
TRBJ2-5,-,TRBV7-9,ASSPRTPRGETQY
TRBJ1-1,-,TRBV7-2,ASSPPGNTEAF
TRBJ2-3,-,TRBV5-1,ASSLADGRTDTQY
TRBJ1-4,-,TRBV19,ASSLRGTSREKLF
TRBJ1-2,-,TRBV11-2,ASSLPIRNYGYT
TRBJ2-7,-,TRBV12-5,ASGLVREVQQY
TRBJ2-5,TRBD1,TRBV5-6,ASSLLDRAETQY
TRBJ2-5,TRBD1,TRBV9,ASSELGQGRGKTQY
TRBJ1-5,TRBD1,TRBV6-5,ASSPRDRVNQPQH
TRBJ2-3,-,TRBV7-2,ASSLAGLNTDTQY
TRBJ2-5,-,TRBV9,ASSVGSRFFGQETQY
TRBJ1-1,-,TRBV11-2,ASSLLEGRTEAF
TRBJ2-7,TRBD2,TRBV5-1,ASSLGGGPYEQY
TRBJ1-1,-,TRBV7-9,ASSPVLEPTNMNTEAF
TRBJ1-3,TRBD1,TRBV18,ASSLSTGESGNTIY
TRBJ1-3,-,TRBV19,ASRDSSGNTIY
TRBJ2-1,TRBD1,TRBV9,ASSGLASGGEQF
TRBJ1-2,-,TRBV29-1,SVAPRGYYGYT
TRBJ1-1,-,TRBV18,ASSPGQEAF